This T cell receptor beta chain was retrieved from a study of neoadjuvant anti-PD-1 for oral cavity cancer. This clone turned up a few times. The V end lost 6 bases, the J end lost 4 bases, and 22 bases lay between the germline ends. Germline CDR1 reads SGHRS; CDR2 reads YFSETQ. The CDR3 is made up of 16 amino acids. Profiling relied on immunoSEQ multiplex PCR, and the TCRdb table lists in-frame clones only, not all of them. The sample consists of over 14,000 clones, approximately 71% of them appearing once. The source material was PBMCs, sampled before nivolumab (anti-PD-1) treatment. The rearrangement joins TRBV5-1 to TRBJ1-2, with D possibly matching TRBD1 (5 bases). The TCR sequence derives from a person aged 40 to 85 with oral cavity squamous cell carcinoma. CDR3 bases: TGCGCCAGCACCTCCTCGCTCGGGGGGGTTTCCTATGGCTACACCTTC. This translates into CASTSSLGGVSYGYTF.